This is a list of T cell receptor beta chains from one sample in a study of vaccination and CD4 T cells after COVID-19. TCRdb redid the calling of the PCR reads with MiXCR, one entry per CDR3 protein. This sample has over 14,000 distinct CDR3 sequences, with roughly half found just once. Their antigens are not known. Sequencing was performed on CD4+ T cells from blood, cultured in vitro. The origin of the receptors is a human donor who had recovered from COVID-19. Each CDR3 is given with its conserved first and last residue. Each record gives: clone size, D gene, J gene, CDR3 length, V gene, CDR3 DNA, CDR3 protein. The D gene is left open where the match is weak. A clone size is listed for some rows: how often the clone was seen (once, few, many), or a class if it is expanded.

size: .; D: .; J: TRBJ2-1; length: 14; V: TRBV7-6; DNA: TGTGCCAGCAGCATCGGGCGAACTTACAATGAGCAGTTCTTC; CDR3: CASSIGRTYNEQFF
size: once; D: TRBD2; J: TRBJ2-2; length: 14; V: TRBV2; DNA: TGTGCCAGCAGGGGGGGGGTAAACACCGGGGAGCTGTTTTTT; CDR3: CASRGGVNTGELFF
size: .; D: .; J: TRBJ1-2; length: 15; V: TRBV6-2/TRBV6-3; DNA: TGTGCCAGCAGTCTGACAGCTGGCTTCCACTATGGCTACACCTTC; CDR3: CASSLTAGFHYGYTF
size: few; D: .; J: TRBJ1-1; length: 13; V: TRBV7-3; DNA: TGTGCCAGCAGCTTATCTTTGGGACTCGAAGCTTTCTTT; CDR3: CASSLSLGLEAFF
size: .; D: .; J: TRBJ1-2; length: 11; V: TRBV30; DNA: TGTGCCTGGACAGCAAACTATGGCTACACCTTC; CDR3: CAWTANYGYTF
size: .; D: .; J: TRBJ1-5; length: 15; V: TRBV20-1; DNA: TGCAGTGCTAGAGATTCCCCGGGGGCGAGCCAGCCCCAGCATTTT; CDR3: CSARDSPGASQPQHF
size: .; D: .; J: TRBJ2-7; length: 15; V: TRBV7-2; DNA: TGTGCCAGCAGCTCTCATCTGGGGGGCTCCTACGAGCAGTACTTC; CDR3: CASSSHLGGSYEQYF
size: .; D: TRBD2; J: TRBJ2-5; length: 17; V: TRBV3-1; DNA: TGTGCCAGCAGCCGGTGGGTAGCGGGACCCCACGGGGAGACCCAGTACTTC; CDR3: CASSRWVAGPHGETQYF
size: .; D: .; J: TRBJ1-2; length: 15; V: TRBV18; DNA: TGTGCCAGCTCACCCAGAAGAGGACAGCTCAACGGCTACACCTTC; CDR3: CASSPRRGQLNGYTF
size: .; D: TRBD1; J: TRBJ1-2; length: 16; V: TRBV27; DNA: TGTGCCAGCAGTCCCTTCGCCGGACAGGGGATTTCTGGCTACACCTTC; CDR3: CASSPFAGQGISGYTF
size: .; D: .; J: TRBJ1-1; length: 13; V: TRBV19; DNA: TGTGCCAGTATGGTACAGATGAACACTGAAGCTTTCTTT; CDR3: CASMVQMNTEAFF
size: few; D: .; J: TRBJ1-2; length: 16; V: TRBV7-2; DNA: TGTGCCAGCACGGGGACGTCGGGATCCCTTAACTATGGCTACACCTTC; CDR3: CASTGTSGSLNYGYTF
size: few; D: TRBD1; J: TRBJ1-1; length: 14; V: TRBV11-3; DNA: TGTGCCAGCAGCCCCTTGACAGGGTCCACTGAAGCTTTCTTT; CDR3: CASSPLTGSTEAFF
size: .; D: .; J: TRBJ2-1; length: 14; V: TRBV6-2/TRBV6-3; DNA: TGTGCCAGCCTGAGGGATGCTTCCTACAATGAGCAGTTCTTC; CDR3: CASLRDASYNEQFF
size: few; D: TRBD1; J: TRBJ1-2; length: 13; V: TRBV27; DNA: TGTGCCAGCAGTTTAAGTCAGGGGGTTGGCTACACCTTC; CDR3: CASSLSQGVGYTF
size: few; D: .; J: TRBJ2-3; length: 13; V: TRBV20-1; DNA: TGCAGTGCTCCGGGACACTACGGGGATACGCAGTATTTT; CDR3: CSAPGHYGDTQYF
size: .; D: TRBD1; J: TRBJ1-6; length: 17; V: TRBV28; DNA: TGTGCCAGCAGCCGCCGGGACAGGGGCTCCTATAATTCACCCCTCCACTTT; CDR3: CASSRRDRGSYNSPLHF
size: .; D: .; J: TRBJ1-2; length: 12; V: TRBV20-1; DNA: TGCAGTGCTAGTCCAGGGGCCGATGGCTACACCTTC; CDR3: CSASPGADGYTF
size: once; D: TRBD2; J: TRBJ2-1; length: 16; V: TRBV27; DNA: TGTGCCAGCAGTTTAAGGCTAGCGGGGGGTTACAATGAGCAGTTCTTC; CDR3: CASSLRLAGGYNEQFF
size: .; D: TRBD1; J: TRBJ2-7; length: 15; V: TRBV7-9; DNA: TGTGCCAGCAGCTTAGCCTCCAGGGGGCACCACGAGCAGTACTTC; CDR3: CASSLASRGHHEQYF
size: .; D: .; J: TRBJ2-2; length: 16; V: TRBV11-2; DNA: TGTGCCAGCAGCCCCGGGACTTTTGGCTCAACCGGGGAGCTGTTTTTT; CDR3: CASSPGTFGSTGELFF
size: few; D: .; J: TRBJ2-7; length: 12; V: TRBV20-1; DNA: TGCAGTGTACGGGACACCATAAACGAGCAGTACTTC; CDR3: CSVRDTINEQYF
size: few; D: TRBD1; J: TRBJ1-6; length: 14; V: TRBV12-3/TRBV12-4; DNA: TGTGCCAGCAGGGTGACAGGGGGCTGGTCACCCCTCCACTTT; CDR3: CASRVTGGWSPLHF
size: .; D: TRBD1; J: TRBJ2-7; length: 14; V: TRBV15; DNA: TGTGCCACCAGCAGGCGGACAGGGGGGGGCGAGCAGTACTTC; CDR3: CATSRRTGGGEQYF
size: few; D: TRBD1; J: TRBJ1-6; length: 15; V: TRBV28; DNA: TGTGCCAGCAGGATGACAGGGGGTGGGTATTCACCCCTCCACTTT; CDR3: CASRMTGGGYSPLHF
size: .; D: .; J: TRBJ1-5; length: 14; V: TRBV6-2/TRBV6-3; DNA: TGTGCCAGCAACCTACAGGGAGGGGTACAGCCCCAGCATTTT; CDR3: CASNLQGGVQPQHF
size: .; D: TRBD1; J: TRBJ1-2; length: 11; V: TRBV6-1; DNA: TGTGCCAGCGGGGGTCGGACAGGGGAGACCTTC; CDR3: CASGGRTGETF
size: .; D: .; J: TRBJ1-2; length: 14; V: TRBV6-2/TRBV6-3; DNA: TGTGCCAGCACCCCCGGGCCAGCTCACTATGGCTACACCTTC; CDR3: CASTPGPAHYGYTF